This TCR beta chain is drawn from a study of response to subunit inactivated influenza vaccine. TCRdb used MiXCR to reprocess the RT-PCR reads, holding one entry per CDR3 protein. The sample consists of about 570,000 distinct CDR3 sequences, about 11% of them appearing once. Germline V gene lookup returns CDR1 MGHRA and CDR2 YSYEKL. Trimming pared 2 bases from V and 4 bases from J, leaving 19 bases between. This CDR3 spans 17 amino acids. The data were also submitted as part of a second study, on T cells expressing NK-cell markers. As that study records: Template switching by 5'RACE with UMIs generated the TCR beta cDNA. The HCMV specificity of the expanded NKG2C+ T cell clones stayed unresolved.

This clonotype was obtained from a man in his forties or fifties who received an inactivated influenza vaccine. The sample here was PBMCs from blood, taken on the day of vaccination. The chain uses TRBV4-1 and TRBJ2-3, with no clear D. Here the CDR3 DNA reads TGCGCCAGCAGCCAAAGTGTCTCCAGACTTCGACCAGATACGCAGTATTTT. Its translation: CASSQSVSRLRPDTQYF.